Below, one T cell receptor (beta chain) is given with its context. Its matching antigen is unknown. The source of the sample is a study of T cell responses to AZD1222 COVID-19 vaccine. Deletions cut 3 bases from V and 1 base from J, with 11 bases between. Germline CDR1 reads KGHDR; CDR2 reads SFDVKD. CDR3 length: 16 amino acids. Study outcomes and limitations: The repertoires were collected only after the peak T cell response.

Assay used: immunoSEQ multiplex PCR; TCRdb lists only in-frame clones, some missing. This table has more than 150,000 clones, over 80% appearing once. The chain combines TRBV24-1 with TRBJ1-4; D uncertain. The origin of this receptor is an adult in good health. The input for sequencing was peripheral blood, taken on day 0 of AZD1222 vaccination. CDR3 region: CATSDGRQLTNEKLFF. The CDR3 DNA sequence: TGTGCCACCAGTGATGGGCGGCAGCTAACTAATGAAAAACTGTTTTTT.